A single sample is the source of the 25 T cell receptor beta chains below, sequenced in a study of molecular identifiers for immune sequencing clone quantification. TCRdb reanalysed the PCR reads using MiXCR and keeps one entry per CDR3 protein. Found here are approximately 630,000 distinct CDR3 sequences, over 25% of them singletons; the top ten hold about 0.84%. The sequenced sample consisted of naive CD8+ T cells from blood, with Jurkat cell RNA spiked in. Subset indicated: FACS-sorted CD8+CD4-CCR7+CD45RA+ naive T cells. The receptors derive from a human donor in good health. Some libraries in this study had Jurkat cell RNA spiked in.

The V gene is TRBV28, the J gene TRBJ1-1, with TRBD1 identical over 9 bases. Trimming at V came to 0 bases and at J to 0 bases, leaving 8 bases not matched to a gene. CDR3 size: 18 residues. CDR1 and CDR2 (germline): MDHEN, SYDVKM. CDR3 nucleotide sequence: TGTGCCAGCAGTTTATGGGGACAGGGTGCGATGATGAACACTGAAGCTTTCTTT. It translates to CASSLWGQGAMMNTEAFF.

A remark on this clonotype: This sequence may be a read error, since a much larger clone differs from it by one base. The chain is built from TRBV11-2 and TRBJ2-7; the D is unclear. This CDR3 spans 13 amino acids. Trimming took off 5 bases at V and 7 bases at J, with 15 bases between the two ends. Germline loops: CDR1 SGHAT, CDR2 FQNNGV. The CDR3 is CASSLVLIREQYF. The CDR3 coding sequence is TGTGCCAGCAGCCTTGTTTTGATTCGGGAGCAGTACTTC.

The chain recombines TRBV12-5 with TRBJ2-1; D not resolved. Germline-derived CDR1 and CDR2 are LGHNT and FRNRAP. This CDR3 is built from 12 residues. The V and J ends lost 5 bases and 8 bases respectively, with 10 bases between them. CDR3 in amino acids: CASGDGYHEQFF. The DNA for the CDR3 is TGTGCTAGTGGTGACGGATACCATGAGCAGTTCTTC.

In the case of this clonotype: This may stem from a read error, because a much larger clone lies one nucleotide away. This sequence joins TRBV28 and TRBJ1-3, with TRBD1 identical over 9 bases. Germline V gene sequence: CDR1 MDHEN, CDR2 SYDVKM. This CDR3 has 14 amino acids. CDR3 sequence: CASSTGGSGDTIYF. In nucleotides, the CDR3 is TGTGCCAGCAGCACAGGGGGCTCTGGAGACACCATATATTTT.

The J gene is TRBJ2-7, the V gene TRBV20-1; D perhaps matches TRBD2 (5 bases). CDR3 length: 11 residues. Trimming removed 6 bases at V and 5 bases at J, with 11 bases between. Germline lookup yields CDR1 DFQATT and CDR2 SNEGSKA (reference sequence). Written as DNA, the CDR3 is TGCAGTGCCAGGACTGAAAACGAGCAGTACTTC. This sequence encodes CSARTENEQYF.

Only a few counts were recorded for this clonotype. The chain joins TRBV3-1 to TRBJ1-1, with D possibly being TRBD1 (5 bases). V was trimmed by 0 bases and J by 4 bases, leaving 15 bases between them. The germline V gene has CDR1 LGHDT and CDR2 YNNKEL (reference sequence). The CDR3 extends over 16 amino acids. CDR3 bases: TGTGCCAGCAGCCAAGATTTTCGGGGGTTGGGCACTGAAGCTTTCTTT. Translating it yields CASSQDFRGLGTEAFF. Together with reference TRBV3-1 and TRBJ1-1, the CDR3 gives the full variable domain: DTAVSQTPKYLVTQMGNDKSIKCEQNLGHDTMYWYKQDSKKFLKIMFSYNNKELIINETVPNRFSPKSPDKAHLNLHINSLELGDSAVYFCASSQDFRGLGTEAFFGQGTRLTVV.

The genes are TRBV29-1 and TRBJ2-1; the match to TRBD2 covers 11 bases. The V gene's germline CDR1 is SQVTM and CDR2 ANQGSEA. The CDR3 spans 17 residues. Germline trimming cut 1 base from V and 1 base from J; bases unmatched to any gene: 6. Here the CDR3 reads CSVEGLAGWGSYNEQFF. The CDR3 nucleotides are TGCAGCGTTGAAGGACTAGCGGGGTGGGGATCCTACAATGAGCAGTTCTTC.

The chain joins TRBV27 to TRBJ2-3; D is unclear. This CDR3 comprises 14 residues. Germline V gene data show CDR1 as MNHEY and CDR2 as SMNVEV (reference sequence). The V gene lost 8 bases and the J gene lost 0 bases, with 12 bases spanning the gap. The CDR3 protein is CASATGASTDTQYF. DNA of the CDR3: TGTGCCAGCGCCACCGGAGCGAGCACAGATACGCAGTATTTT.

Note on this clonotype: One base away lies a much larger clone, so this may be a sequencing read error. This CDR3 is CASSSTVAEQYF. CDR3 sequence (DNA): TGCGCCAGCAGTTCGACAGTGGCCGAGCAGTACTTC. V gene TRBV5-1 combines with J gene TRBJ2-7, with D possibly being TRBD1 (5 bases). V was trimmed by 5 bases and J by 6 bases, leaving 12 bases between them. Germline V gives CDR1 SGHRS, CDR2 YFSETQ. The CDR3 length is 12 residues.

This clonotype has ten or more counts. The chain recombines TRBV7-8 with TRBJ2-7; D is possibly TRBD1 (5 bases). The CDR3 spans 15 residues. V shed 1 base and J shed 1 base, with 11 bases lying between them. In germline, CDR1 is SGHVS, CDR2 FQNEAQ. CDR3 protein: CASSLDPRTSYEQYF. CDR3 DNA sequence: TGTGCCAGCAGCTTAGATCCCCGGACATCCTACGAGCAGTACTTC.

This clonotype came up a few times. The chain recombines TRBV19 with TRBJ2-3; possibly TRBD1 for D (6 bases). Per germline, CDR1 LNHDA and CDR2 SQIVND (reference sequence). The CDR3 has 13 amino acids. V lost 6 bases and J lost 6, with 13 bases in between. The chain's CDR3 is CASRHRDSDTQYF. CDR3 bases: TGTGCCAGTAGACACAGGGATTCCGATACGCAGTATTTT.

As regards this clonotype: Just one base apart from a much larger clone, this may be a read error. The rearrangement uses TRBV6-5 and TRBJ1-1; D is uncertain. The CDR3 contains 15 residues. The V gene's germline CDR1 is MNHEY and CDR2 SVGAGI. The germline V and J ends were trimmed by 10 bases and 5 bases, with 23 bases remaining between them. CDR3 loop: CANIDSGGGRTEAFF. DNA of the CDR3: TGTGCCAACATCGACTCAGGTGGCGGAAGGACTGAAGCTTTCTTT.

This clonotype was observed a handful of times. The chain couples TRBV6-2 or TRBV6-3 to TRBJ1-4, with D hard to call. The CDR3 has 14 amino acids. The ends were cut back, 6 bases at V and 2 bases at J, with 10 bases in the middle. Germline loops: CDR1 MNHEY, CDR2 SVGEGT. CDR3 DNA: TGTGCCAGCAGCCCGCCGGGGACTAATGAAAAACTGTTTTTT. This translates into CASSPPGTNEKLFF.

V gene TRBV11-2 combines with J gene TRBJ2-1; perhaps TRBD2 as D (6 bases). V was trimmed by 4 bases and J by 5 bases, leaving 15 bases between them. Germline-derived CDR1 and CDR2 are SGHAT and FQNNGV. There are 15 residues in the CDR3. The DNA of the CDR3 is TGTGCCAGCAGCTCGACAGACGGGGGTGACAATGAGCAGTTCTTC. Translation gives CASSSTDGGDNEQFF.

The chain has TRBV6-5 and TRBJ1-5; 9 bases align to TRBD1. After removal of 0 bases from V and 5 bases from J, the junction contained 2 bases not matched to a gene. This CDR3 spans 15 amino acids. Germline V lookup: CDR1 MNHEY, CDR2 SVGAGI. The CDR3 DNA sequence: TGTGCCAGCAGTTACTCATGGACAGGGGATCAGCCCCAGCATTTT. It is translated as CASSYSWTGDQPQHF.

This clonotype has more than one count but fewer than ten. The gene calls are TRBV5-1 and TRBJ2-3, with D hard to call. V dropped 5 bases and J dropped 2 bases, with 18 bases sitting between them. CDR3 length equals 16 residues. Germline CDR1 SGHRS, CDR2 YFSETQ. In DNA form, the CDR3 reads TGCGCCAGCAGACTGCAGGAAGTAGCTAACACAGATACGCAGTATTTT. Its translation: CASRLQEVANTDTQYF.

This clonotype was counted at least ten times. The junction departs from the called germline gene at one end, perhaps through a read error. This chain uses TRBV6-2 or TRBV6-3 with TRBJ1-1; 7 nucleotides line up with TRBD1. Germline-derived CDR1 and CDR2 are MNHEY and SVGEGT. This CDR3 is built from 21 residues. Here the CDR3 reads CASSYPTGRDVSAPQVFEPFF. In DNA, the CDR3 is TGTGCCAGCAGTTACCCGACAGGGAGGGACGTATCTGCGCCCCAGGTGTTTGAACCTTTCTTT.

This clonotype was seen only once. The DNA for the CDR3 is TGTGCTAGTGGAGACAGGGGATACAATGAGCAGTTCTTC. Its translation is CASGDRGYNEQFF. The chain recombines TRBV12-5 with TRBJ2-1; the match to TRBD1 covers 8 bases. This CDR3 has 13 amino acids. CDR1 is LGHNT and CDR2 is FRNRAP in the germline V gene. With V trimmed by 6 bases and J by 4 bases, 2 bases remained unmatched.

This clonotype was recorded a few times. Here the CDR3 omits its conserved ending phenylalanine or tryptophan, so a read error is the likely source. V gene TRBV5-1 combines with J gene TRBJ2-7; tentative D call: TRBD2 (5 bases). The ends were cut back, 4 bases at V and 4 bases at J, with 15 bases in the middle. Germline V gives CDR1 SGHRS, CDR2 YFSETQ. CDR3 size: 14 residues. Written as DNA, the CDR3 is TGCGCCAGCAGCGTGGTCGGGGATAATTACGAGCAGTACCTC. Residues: CASSVVGDNYEQYL.

Here the CDR3 DNA reads TGTGCCAGCAGCGTAGAAGGGGGAGATTACACTGAAGCTTTCTTT. Protein: CASSVEGGDYTEAFF. The chain combines TRBV9 with TRBJ1-1, with a tentative D call TRBD1 (6 bases). V was pared by 0 bases and J by 3 bases, with 12 bases between. The CDR3 totals 15 residues. Germline V gives CDR1 SGDLS, CDR2 YYNGEE.

This clonotype was counted many times. The chain uses TRBV9 and TRBJ2-3, with a tentative D call TRBD1 (5 bases). The CDR3 has 15 residues. Germline CDR1 reads SGDLS; CDR2 reads YYNGEE. V was trimmed by 0 bases and J by 0 bases, leaving 8 bases between them. The CDR3 sequence is CASSVAGFSTDTQYF. The CDR3 bases are TGTGCCAGCAGCGTAGCAGGGTTCAGCACAGATACGCAGTATTTT.

To note about this clonotype: Relative to the germline gene, one junction end is altered; a read error may explain this. V usage is TRBV4-1 and J usage is TRBJ2-1, with D possibly called TRBD1 or TRBD2 (5 bases each). CDR3 length: 15 residues. Per germline, CDR1 MGHRA and CDR2 YSYEKL. The CDR3 protein is CASSQVGGPYNGQFF. The CDR3, as DNA: TGCGCCAGCAGCCAAGTTGGGGGTCCCTACAATGGGCAGTTCTTC.

A note on this clonotype: A clone one base away is much larger, so this may be a read error. The rearrangement links TRBV13 to TRBJ2-7; a possible D gene is TRBD1 (7 bases). The germline V gene encodes CDR1 PRHDT and CDR2 FYEKMQ (reference sequence). The CDR3 runs to 13 residues. In DNA, the CDR3 is TGTGCCAACAGCTTCCTACAGGGGAGGGAGCAGTACTTC. Translating it yields CANSFLQGREQYF.

This clonotype was seen repeatedly, ten times or more. The V call is TRBV20-1, the J call TRBJ2-7, with 8 bases fitting TRBD2. The CDR3 is 12 residues long. Germline V CDR1 and CDR2: DFQATT, SNEGSKA (reference sequence). J was trimmed by 4 bases and V by 3 bases; bases with no gene match: 2. The CDR3 DNA reads as TGCAGTGCTAGTACTAGCGGTTACGAGCAGTACTTC. Residues: CSASTSGYEQYF.

This chain connects TRBV19 to TRBJ2-2, with TRBD1 matching over 7 bases. Germline trimming cut 4 bases from V and 5 bases from J; bases unmatched to any gene: 4. Germline V gene sequence: CDR1 LNHDA, CDR2 SQIVND (reference sequence). The CDR3 length is 14 residues. In nucleotides, the CDR3 is TGTGCCAGTAGTAGCCGGGGACAGACCGGGGAGCTGTTTTTT. Translated: CASSSRGQTGELFF.